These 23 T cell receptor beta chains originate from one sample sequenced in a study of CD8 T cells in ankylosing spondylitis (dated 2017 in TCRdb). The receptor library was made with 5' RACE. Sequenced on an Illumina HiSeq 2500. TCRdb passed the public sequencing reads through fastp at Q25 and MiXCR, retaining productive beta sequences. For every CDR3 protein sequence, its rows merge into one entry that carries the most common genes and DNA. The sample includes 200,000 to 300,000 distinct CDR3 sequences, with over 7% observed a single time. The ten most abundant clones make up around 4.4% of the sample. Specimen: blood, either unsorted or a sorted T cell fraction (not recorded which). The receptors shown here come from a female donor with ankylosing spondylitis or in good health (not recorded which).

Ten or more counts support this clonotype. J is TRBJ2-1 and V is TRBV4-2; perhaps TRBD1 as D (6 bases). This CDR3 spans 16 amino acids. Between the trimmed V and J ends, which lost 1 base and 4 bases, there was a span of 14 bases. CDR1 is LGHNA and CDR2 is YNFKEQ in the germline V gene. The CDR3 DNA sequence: TGTGCCAGCAGCCAAGGGGGGCGCTCCCCTTACAATGAGCAGTTCTTC. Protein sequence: CASSQGGRSPYNEQFF.

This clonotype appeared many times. This CDR3 reads CASRPVENTEAFF. Here the CDR3 DNA reads TGTGCCAGCAGGCCCGTGGAGAACACTGAAGCTTTCTTT. The rearrangement joins TRBV28 to TRBJ1-1; D ambiguous. The V end was cut by 6 bases, the J end by 1 base, with 9 bases between. Germline V gives CDR1 MDHEN, CDR2 SYDVKM. The length of the CDR3 is 13 residues.

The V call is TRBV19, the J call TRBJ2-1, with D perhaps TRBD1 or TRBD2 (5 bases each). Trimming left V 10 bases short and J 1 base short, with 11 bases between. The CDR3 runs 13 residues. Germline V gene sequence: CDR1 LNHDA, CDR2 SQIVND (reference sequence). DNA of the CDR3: TGTGCCACCCGGGACCCTTCCTACAATGAGCAGTTCTTC. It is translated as CATRDPSYNEQFF.

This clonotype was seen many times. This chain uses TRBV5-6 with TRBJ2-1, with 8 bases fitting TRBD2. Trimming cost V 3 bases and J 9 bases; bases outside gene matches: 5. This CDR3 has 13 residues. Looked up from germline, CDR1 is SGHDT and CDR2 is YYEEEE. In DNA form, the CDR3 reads TGTGCCAGCAGCTCCGGGACTAGAGTTGAGCAGTTCTTC. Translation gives CASSSGTRVEQFF.

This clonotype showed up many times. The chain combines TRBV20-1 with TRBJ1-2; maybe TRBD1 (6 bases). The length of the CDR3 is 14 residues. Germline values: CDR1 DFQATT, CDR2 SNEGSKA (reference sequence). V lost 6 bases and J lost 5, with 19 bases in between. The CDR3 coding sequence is TGCAGTGCGTCGATGACAGGTGGAATTTATGGCTACACCTTC. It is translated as CSASMTGGIYGYTF.

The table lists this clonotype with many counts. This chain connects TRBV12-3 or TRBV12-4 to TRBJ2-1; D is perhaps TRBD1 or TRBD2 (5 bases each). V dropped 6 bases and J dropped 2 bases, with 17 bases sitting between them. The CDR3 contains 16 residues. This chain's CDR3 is CASSRRTQGTYNEQFF. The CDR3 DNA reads TGTGCCAGCAGCCGGAGGACTCAGGGAACCTACAATGAGCAGTTCTTC.

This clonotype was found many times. CDR3 sequence reads: CASSPHTNTEAFF. Written as DNA, the CDR3 is TGCGCCAGCAGCCCTCATACGAACACTGAAGCTTTCTTT. The V call is TRBV5-1, the J call TRBJ1-1; D is ambiguous. The CDR3 consists of 13 residues. V was trimmed by 4 bases and J by 1 base, leaving 8 bases between them. Germline V lookup: CDR1 SGHRS, CDR2 YFSETQ.

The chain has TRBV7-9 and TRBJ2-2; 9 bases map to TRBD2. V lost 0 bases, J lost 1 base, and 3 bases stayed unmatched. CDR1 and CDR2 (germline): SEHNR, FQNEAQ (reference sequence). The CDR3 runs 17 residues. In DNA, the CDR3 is TGTGCCAGCAGCTTAGCGGAGACTAGCGGGAACACCGGGGAGCTGTTTTTT. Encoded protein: CASSLAETSGNTGELFF.

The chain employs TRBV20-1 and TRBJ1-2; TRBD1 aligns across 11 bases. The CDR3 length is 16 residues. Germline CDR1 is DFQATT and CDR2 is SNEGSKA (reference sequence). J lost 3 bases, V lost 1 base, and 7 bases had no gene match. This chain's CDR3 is CSARGSGDRGDYGYTF. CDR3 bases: TGCAGTGCTAGAGGATCGGGGGACAGGGGGGACTATGGCTACACCTTC.

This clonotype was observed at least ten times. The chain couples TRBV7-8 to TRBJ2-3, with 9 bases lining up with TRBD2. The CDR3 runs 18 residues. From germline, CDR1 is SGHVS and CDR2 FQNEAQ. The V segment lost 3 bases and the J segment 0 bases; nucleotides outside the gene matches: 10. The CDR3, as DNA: TGTGCCAGCAGCTTCACTAGCGGGCTCCCCACTAGCACAGATACGCAGTATTTT. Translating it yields CASSFTSGLPTSTDTQYF.

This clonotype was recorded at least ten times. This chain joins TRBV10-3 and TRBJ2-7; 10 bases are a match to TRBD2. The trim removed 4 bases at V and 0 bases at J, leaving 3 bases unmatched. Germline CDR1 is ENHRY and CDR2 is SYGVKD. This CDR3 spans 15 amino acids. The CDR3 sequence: CAISARTSGSYEQYF. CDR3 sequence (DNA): TGTGCCATCAGTGCCCGGACTAGCGGCTCCTACGAGCAGTACTTC.

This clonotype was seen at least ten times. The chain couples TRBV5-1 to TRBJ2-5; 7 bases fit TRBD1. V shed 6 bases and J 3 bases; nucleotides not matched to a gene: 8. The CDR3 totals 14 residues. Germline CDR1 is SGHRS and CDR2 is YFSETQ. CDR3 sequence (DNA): TGCGCCAGCACCCTCCGACAGGGTAAAGAGACCCAGTACTTC. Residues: CASTLRQGKETQYF.

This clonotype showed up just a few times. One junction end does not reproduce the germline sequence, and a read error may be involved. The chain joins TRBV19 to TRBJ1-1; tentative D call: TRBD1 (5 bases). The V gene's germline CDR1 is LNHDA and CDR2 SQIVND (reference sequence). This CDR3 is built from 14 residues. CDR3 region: CASSKGTVNTEPFF. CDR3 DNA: TGTGCCAGTAGTAAAGGGACTGTGAACACTGAACCTTTCTTT.

CDR3 region: CASSLGRLSYEQYF. The CDR3 DNA follows: TGTGCCAGCAGCTTAGGACGCCTATCCTACGAGCAGTACTTC. This sequence joins TRBV7-2 and TRBJ2-7; D gene unclear. The germline CDR1 and CDR2 sequences are SGHTA and FQGNSA. The CDR3 is 14 amino acids. V was cut by 1 base and J by 1 base, with 8 bases left in between.

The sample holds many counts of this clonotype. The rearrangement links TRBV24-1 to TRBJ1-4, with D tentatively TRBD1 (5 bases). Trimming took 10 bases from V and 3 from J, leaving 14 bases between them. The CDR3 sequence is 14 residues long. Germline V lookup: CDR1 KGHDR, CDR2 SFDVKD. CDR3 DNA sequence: TGTGCCACAGCCCAAGGGGCGGCTAATGAAAAACTGTTTTTT. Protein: CATAQGAANEKLFF.

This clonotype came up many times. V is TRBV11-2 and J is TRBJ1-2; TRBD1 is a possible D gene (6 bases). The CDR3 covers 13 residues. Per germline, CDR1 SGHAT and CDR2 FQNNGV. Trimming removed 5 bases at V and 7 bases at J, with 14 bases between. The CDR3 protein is CASSPGQLGGYTF. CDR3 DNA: TGTGCCAGCAGCCCAGGACAGCTCGGTGGCTACACCTTC.

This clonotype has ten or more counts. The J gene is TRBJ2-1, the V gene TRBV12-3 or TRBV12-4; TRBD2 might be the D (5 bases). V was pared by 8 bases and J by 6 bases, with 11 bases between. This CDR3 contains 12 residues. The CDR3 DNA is TGTGCCAGCTCCCGGGGTCCCAATGAGCAGTTCTTC. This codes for CASSRGPNEQFF.

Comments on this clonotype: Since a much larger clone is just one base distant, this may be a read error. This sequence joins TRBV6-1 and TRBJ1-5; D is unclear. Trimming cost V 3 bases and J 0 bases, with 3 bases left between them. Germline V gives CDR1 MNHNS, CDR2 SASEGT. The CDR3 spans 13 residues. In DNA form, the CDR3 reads TGTGCCAGCAGTGACGCTAGCAATCAGCCCCAGCATTTT. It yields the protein CASSDASNQPQHF.

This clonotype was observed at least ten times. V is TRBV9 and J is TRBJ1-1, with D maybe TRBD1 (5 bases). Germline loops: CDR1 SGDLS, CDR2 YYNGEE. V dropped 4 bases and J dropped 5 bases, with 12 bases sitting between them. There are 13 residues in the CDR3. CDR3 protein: CASSSPRGTEAFF. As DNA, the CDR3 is TGTGCCAGCAGCTCCCCGCGGGGGACTGAAGCTTTCTTT.

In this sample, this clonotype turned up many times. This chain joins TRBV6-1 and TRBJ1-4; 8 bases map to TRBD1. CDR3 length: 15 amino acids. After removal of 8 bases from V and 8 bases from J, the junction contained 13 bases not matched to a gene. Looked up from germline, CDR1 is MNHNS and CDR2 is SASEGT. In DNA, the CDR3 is TGTGCCAGCTCATACTCCGGACAGGGCCGAGAAAAACTGTTTTTT. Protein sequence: CASSYSGQGREKLFF.

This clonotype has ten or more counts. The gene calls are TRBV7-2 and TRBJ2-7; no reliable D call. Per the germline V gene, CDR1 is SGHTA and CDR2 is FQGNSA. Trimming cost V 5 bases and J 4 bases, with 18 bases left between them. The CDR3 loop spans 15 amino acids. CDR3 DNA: TGTGCCAGCAGCGCGCAGGCTGGGATGGTGTACGAGCAGTACTTC. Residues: CASSAQAGMVYEQYF.

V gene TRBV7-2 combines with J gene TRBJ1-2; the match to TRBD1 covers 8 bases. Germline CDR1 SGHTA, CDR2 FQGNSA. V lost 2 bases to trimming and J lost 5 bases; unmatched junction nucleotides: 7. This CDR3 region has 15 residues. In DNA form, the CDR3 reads TGTGCCAGCAGCTTACTGTACGACAGGGGATATGGCTACACCTTC. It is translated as CASSLLYDRGYGYTF.

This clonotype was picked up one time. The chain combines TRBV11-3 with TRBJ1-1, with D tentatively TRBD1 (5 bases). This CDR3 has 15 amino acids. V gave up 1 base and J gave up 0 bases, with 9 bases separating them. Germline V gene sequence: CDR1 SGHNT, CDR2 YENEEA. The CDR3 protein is CASSLGGRVNTEAFF. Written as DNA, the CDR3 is TGTGCCAGCAGCTTAGGGGGCAGGGTGAACACTGAAGCTTTCTTT.